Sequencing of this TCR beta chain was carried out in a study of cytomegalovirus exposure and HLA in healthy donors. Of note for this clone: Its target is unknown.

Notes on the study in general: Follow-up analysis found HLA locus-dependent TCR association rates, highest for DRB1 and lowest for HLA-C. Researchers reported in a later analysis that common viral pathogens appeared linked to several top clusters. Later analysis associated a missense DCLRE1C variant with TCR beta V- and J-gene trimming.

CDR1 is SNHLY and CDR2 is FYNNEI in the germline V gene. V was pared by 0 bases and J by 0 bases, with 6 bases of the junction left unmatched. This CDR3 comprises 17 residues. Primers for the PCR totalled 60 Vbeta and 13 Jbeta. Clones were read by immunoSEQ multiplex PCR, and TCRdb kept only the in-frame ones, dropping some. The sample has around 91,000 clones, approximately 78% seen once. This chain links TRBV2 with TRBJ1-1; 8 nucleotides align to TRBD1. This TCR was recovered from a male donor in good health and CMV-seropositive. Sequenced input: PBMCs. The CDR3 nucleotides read TGTGCCAGCAGTGAAGCAGGGCCAGGGGGCATGAACACTGAAGCTTTCTTT. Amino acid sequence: CASSEAGPGGMNTEAFF.